The 3 T cell receptor beta chains given below trace back to one sample, sequenced in a study of CD8+ T cells in alopecia areata (dated by TCRdb to the late 2010s). The receptor library was made with the immunoSEQ multiplex PCR assay. RNA was extracted from all samples and reverse transcribed into cDNA as template for TCR sequencing. The table was pulled from immuneACCESS by TCRdb, which kept in-frame rearrangements only. Such tables lose some clones; where checked, under half of the loss comes from unresolved V genes, and the rest has no known cause. Across this sample there are 200,000 to 250,000 clones, with more than 45% seen only once. The ten largest make up roughly 1.6% of the sample. This specimen's time point label, per the study, means: four to five weeks on oral tofacitinib. What the treatment or condition label conveys for this sample: oral pan-JAK inhibitor, 5-10 mg twice daily. Source: CD4+ T cells sorted from blood, taken at week 4, from a patient treated with tofacitinib. Receptor source: a human donor with alopecia areata.

The rearrangement joins TRBV19 to TRBJ2-7; TRBD1 might be the D (6 bases). The CDR3 covers 12 residues. The V end lost 4 bases, the J end lost 4 bases, and 8 bases lay between the germline ends. CDR1 and CDR2 (germline): LNHDA, SQIVND (reference sequence). The CDR3, as DNA: TGTGCCAGTAGTACAGGACAGTACGAGCAGTACTTC. It translates to CASSTGQYEQYF. The variable domain in full, with the rest retrieved from reference TRBV19 and TRBJ2-7, is DGGITQSPKYLFRKEGQNVTLSCEQNLNHDAMYWYRQDPGQGLRLIYYSQIVNDFQKGDIAEGYSVSREKKESFPLTVTSAQKNPTAFYLCASSTGQYEQYFGPGTRLTVT.

This rearrangement joins TRBV29-1 to TRBJ2-3; 10 nucleotides line up with TRBD2. Per germline, CDR1 SQVTM and CDR2 ANQGSEA. The ends lost 6 bases at V and 0 bases at J; junction bases unmatched: 9. The CDR3 covers 16 residues. The CDR3 nucleotides read TGCAGCGTCCACGGACTAGCGGTACTTAGCACAGATACGCAGTATTTT. Amino acid sequence: CSVHGLAVLSTDTQYF.

This chain joins TRBV6-5 and TRBJ1-2, with a possible D match to TRBD1 (6 bases). This CDR3 has 15 amino acids. Germline CDR1 is MNHEY and CDR2 is SVGAGI. Deletions cut 6 bases from V and 3 bases from J, with 17 bases between. The CDR3, as DNA: TGTGCCAGCAGGGGACAAAGGGCCTTGGACTATGGCTACACCTTC. Translating gives CASRGQRALDYGYTF.